Each of the 28 T cell receptor beta chains below was sequenced from the same sample in a study of T-cell memory formation after mild COVID-19. TCRdb called the 5' RACE reads again in MiXCR, with one record for every CDR3 protein. The sample holds under 300,000 distinct CDR3 sequences, roughly 18% seen once. Sequenced sample: PBMCs or a T cell subset sorted from them (not recorded which). These receptors came from a man aged 18 to 30 who had mild COVID-19 (a few samples of this study predate the infection). Cell type and time point are not known.

The chain recombines TRBV2 with TRBJ1-1; TRBD1 agrees at 8 bases. This CDR3 contains 13 residues. The V gene's germline CDR1 is SNHLY and CDR2 FYNNEI. V shed 5 bases, J shed 10 bases, and the junction held 9 bases outside the gene matches. The CDR3 sequence is CASSSGGLARAFF. CDR3 sequence (DNA): TGTGCCAGCAGTTCAGGGGGCCTAGCACGAGCTTTCTTT.

This clonotype came up a few times. The J gene is TRBJ2-7, the V gene TRBV14; D is perhaps TRBD1 (5 bases). V lost 4 bases, J lost 1 base, and 11 bases lay in between. CDR3 length equals 14 residues. Germline V gene data show CDR1 as SGHDN and CDR2 as FVKESK. The CDR3: CASSPMTVSYEQYF. In nucleotides, the CDR3 is TGTGCCAGCAGCCCTATGACAGTGTCCTACGAGCAGTACTTC.

This rearrangement joins TRBV19 to TRBJ1-2; no clear D. The germline V gene has CDR1 LNHDA and CDR2 SQIVND (reference sequence). CDR3 length: 13 residues. Deletions cut 4 bases from V and 6 bases from J, with 12 bases between. CDR3 bases: TGTGCCAGTAGTACCCTGCCCCGAGATGGCTACACCTTC. Residues: CASSTLPRDGYTF.

The chain recombines TRBV6-5 with TRBJ2-1, with D tentatively TRBD1 or TRBD2 (5 bases each). V was clipped by 6 bases and J by 12 bases, with 18 bases between them. The CDR3 spans 13 residues. The germline V gene encodes CDR1 MNHEY and CDR2 SVGAGI. CDR3 nucleotides: TGTGCCAGCAGGGGACCCGGCAATGTCGTGCAGTTCTTC. It is translated as CASRGPGNVVQFF.

The J gene is TRBJ1-1, the V gene TRBV20-1; no definite D call. The CDR3 is 12 amino acids. Germline V lookup: CDR1 DFQATT, CDR2 SNEGSKA (reference sequence). The CDR3 sequence: CRTSQPLSEAFF. DNA for the CDR3: TGCAGAACCTCGCAGCCGTTATCCGAAGCTTTCTTT.

V and J are TRBV5-1 and TRBJ2-1; 7 positions match TRBD1. This CDR3 contains 15 residues. V shed 0 bases, J shed 9 bases, and the junction held 9 bases outside the gene matches. In germline, CDR1 is SGHRS, CDR2 YFSETQ. The CDR3 DNA follows: TGCGCCAGCAGCTTGGCCGGGCCCAGGGACAGTGAGCAGTTCTTC. It specifies CASSLAGPRDSEQFF.

This clonotype was detected ten times or more. The V and J genes are TRBV20-1 and TRBJ1-1, with a tentative D call TRBD1 (5 bases). The ends were cut back, 3 bases at V and 2 bases at J, with 13 bases in the middle. Germline V gene sequence: CDR1 DFQATT, CDR2 SNEGSKA (reference sequence). This CDR3 has 14 amino acids. The CDR3 nucleotides are TGCAGTGCTAGGCCCGGAGGGGCAAACACTGAAGCTTTCTTT. Translating gives CSARPGGANTEAFF.

The rearrangement links TRBV2 to TRBJ2-4, with D possibly matching TRBD1 (5 bases). Trimming took off 9 bases at V and 10 bases at J, with 19 bases between the two ends. The CDR3 loop spans 13 amino acids. Germline V gene sequence: CDR1 SNHLY, CDR2 FYNNEI. CDR3 DNA sequence: TGTGCCAGTATGGGGCTGGGGATCCGAATTCAGTACTTC. It yields the protein CASMGLGIRIQYF. Using reference TRBV2 and TRBJ2-4 for the parts outside the CDR3, the full variable domain is EPEVTQTPSHQVTQMGQEVILRCVPISNHLYFYWYRQILGQKVEFLVSFYNNEISEKSEIFDDQFSVERPDGSNFTLKIRSTKLEDSAMYFCASMGLGIRIQYFGAGTRLSVL.

This clonotype was counted between two and nine times. The rearrangement links TRBV2 to TRBJ1-5; TRBD1 aligns across 10 bases. The J segment lost 9 bases and the V segment lost 4 bases, leaving 9 bases of the junction unmatched. Germline CDR1 reads SNHLY; CDR2 reads FYNNEI. CDR3 length: 15 residues. The CDR3, as DNA: TGTGCCAGCAGTGGGGACAGGGGTTCGATTTGGCCCCAGCATTTT. It specifies CASSGDRGSIWPQHF.

This clonotype has more than one count but fewer than ten. The J gene is TRBJ2-1, the V gene TRBV6-2 or TRBV6-3; maybe TRBD2 (5 bases). In germline, CDR1 is MNHEY, CDR2 SVGEGT. Trimming took 6 bases from V and 5 from J, leaving 11 bases between them. This CDR3 spans 13 amino acids. The CDR3 loop reads CASRRTVNNEQFF. The CDR3 region has the DNA TGTGCCAGCAGGCGGACTGTAAACAATGAGCAGTTCTTC.

The chain carries TRBV4-1 and TRBJ2-1; no firm D call. In germline, CDR1 is MGHRA, CDR2 YSYEKL. This CDR3 is 12 amino acids long. Trimming pared 4 bases from V and 9 bases from J, leaving 10 bases between. The CDR3 loop is CASSPPGAEQFF. In nucleotides, the CDR3 is TGCGCCAGCAGCCCCCCAGGTGCTGAGCAGTTCTTC.

This chain links TRBV20-1 with TRBJ2-7, with 8 bases fitting TRBD1. The CDR3 consists of 13 residues. After removal of 1 base from V and 4 bases from J, the junction contained 3 bases not matched to a gene. Per germline, CDR1 DFQATT and CDR2 SNEGSKA (reference sequence). This chain's CDR3 is CSARVRGLYEQYV. The CDR3 DNA sequence: TGCAGTGCTAGAGTCAGGGGGCTGTACGAGCAGTACGTC.

The chain combines TRBV7-9 with TRBJ1-1; TRBD1 matches at 8 bases. This CDR3 has 15 residues. After removal of 5 bases from V and 3 bases from J, the junction contained 8 bases not matched to a gene. Looked up from germline, CDR1 is SEHNR and CDR2 is FQNEAQ (reference sequence). In DNA form, the CDR3 reads TGTGCCAGCAGCCCACGATCCAGGGGGCACACTGAAGCTTTCTTT. It yields the protein CASSPRSRGHTEAFF.

This clonotype was detected many times. The chain employs TRBV9 and TRBJ2-5; D might be TRBD2 (6 bases). The CDR3 runs 14 residues. The germline V and J ends were trimmed by 4 bases and 1 base, with 11 bases remaining between them. Germline assignment: CDR1 SGDLS and CDR2 YYNGEE. The CDR3 region has the DNA TGTGCCAGCAGCCCCCCCGGGGGCCAAGAGACCCAGTACTTC. Translating gives CASSPPGGQETQYF. Variable domain in full (rest from reference TRBV9 and TRBJ2-5): DSGVTQTPKHLITATGQRVTLRCSPRSGDLSVYWYQQSLDQGLQFLIQYYNGEERAKGNILERFSAQQFPDLHSELNLSSLELGDSALYFCASSPPGGQETQYFGPGTRLLVL.

In its sample, this clonotype was seen many times. The rearrangement uses TRBV4-2 and TRBJ2-2, with 8 bases lining up with TRBD2. The CDR3 contains 15 residues. The germline V gene encodes CDR1 LGHNA and CDR2 YNFKEQ. V lost 1 base and J lost 4; bases outside the gene matches: 2. The CDR3 nucleotides are TGTGCCAGCAGCCAAGCGGGGGGGCCCACCGGGGAGCTGTTTTTT. Translated, it gives CASSQAGGPTGELFF.

The J gene is TRBJ2-5, the V gene TRBV12-5; 9 bases match TRBD2. V lost 7 bases, J lost 1 base, and 7 bases stayed unmatched. The CDR3 consists of 15 residues. Germline CDR1 LGHNT, CDR2 FRNRAP. The CDR3 protein is CASALLAGPQETQYF. The CDR3, as DNA: TGTGCTAGTGCCCTTCTAGCGGGGCCCCAAGAGACCCAGTACTTC.

The chain employs TRBV12-3 or TRBV12-4 and TRBJ1-1; D not resolved. CDR3 length: 15 amino acids. The V end was cut by 6 bases, the J end by 0 bases, with 14 bases between. Here the CDR3 reads CASSQSTDLNTEAFF. In nucleotides, the CDR3 is TGTGCCAGCAGCCAGTCCACAGACCTGAACACTGAAGCTTTCTTT.

This clonotype has a handful of counts. The genes are TRBV28 and TRBJ2-1; a weak D match, TRBD1 (6 bases). The CDR3 loop spans 17 amino acids. CDR1 MDHEN and CDR2 SYDVKM come from the germline V gene. Trimming removed 3 bases at V and 4 bases at J, with 19 bases between. This chain's CDR3 is CASSLVSGHVFYNEQFF. Here the CDR3 DNA reads TGTGCCAGCAGTTTGGTGTCGGGACATGTGTTTTACAATGAGCAGTTCTTC.

The chain is built from TRBV7-8 and TRBJ2-2; D may be TRBD1 or TRBD2 (5 bases each). V shed 5 bases and J shed 3 bases, with 16 bases lying between them. The germline V gene encodes CDR1 SGHVS and CDR2 FQNEAQ. This CDR3 contains 16 residues. CDR3 sequence (DNA): TGTGCCAGCAGCCCGATTGGGGGTACGGACACCGGGGAGCTGTTTTTT. Encoded protein: CASSPIGGTDTGELFF.

This rearrangement joins TRBV7-3 to TRBJ2-7; 8 nucleotides agree with TRBD2. V trimming: 3 bases; J trimming: 2 bases; junction bases outside the gene matches: 3. Germline V gives CDR1 SGHTA, CDR2 FQGTGA. This CDR3 spans 14 amino acids. This CDR3 is CASSLQAGAYEQYF. CDR3 DNA sequence: TGTGCCAGCAGCTTGCAAGCGGGGGCCTACGAGCAGTACTTC. Drawing the rest from reference TRBV7-3 and TRBJ2-7, the complete variable domain is GAGVSQTPSNKVTEKGKYVELRCDPISGHTALYWYRQSLGQGPEFLIYFQGTGAADDSGLPNDRFFAVRPEGSVSTLKIQRTERGDSAVYLCASSLQAGAYEQYFGPGTRLTVT.

J is TRBJ2-2 and V is TRBV10-3, with no clear D. The CDR3 loop spans 12 amino acids. V lost 7 bases and J 2 bases, leaving 5 bases between the germline ends. CDR1 ENHRY and CDR2 SYGVKD come from the germline V gene. Written as DNA, the CDR3 is TGTGCCATCACTACTAACACCGGGGAGCTGTTTTTT. It encodes CAITTNTGELFF.

The chain recombines TRBV24-1 with TRBJ2-7; D ambiguous. This CDR3 spans 12 amino acids. Germline V lookup: CDR1 KGHDR, CDR2 SFDVKD. V was trimmed by 5 bases and J by 2 bases, leaving 6 bases between them. As DNA, the CDR3 is TGTGCCACCAGTGCTCTAGCCTACGAGCAGTACGTC. Amino acid sequence: CATSALAYEQYV.

The rearrangement links TRBV12-3 or TRBV12-4 to TRBJ2-7, with D maybe TRBD1 (6 bases). Trimming pared 4 bases from V and 7 bases from J, leaving 17 bases between. CDR3 size: 14 residues. CDR3 in amino acids: CASSSGTGWGEQYF. The CDR3 nucleotides read TGTGCCAGCAGTTCCGGTACAGGGTGGGGAGAGCAGTACTTC.

The chain has TRBV4-1 and TRBJ2-1; the D is unclear. The CDR3 covers 13 residues. From germline, CDR1 is MGHRA and CDR2 YSYEKL. V lost 0 bases and J 9 bases, leaving 9 bases between the germline ends. The CDR3 DNA reads TGCGCCAGCAGCCAAGAGCGGCCCAGTGAGCAGTTCTTC. Amino acid sequence: CASSQERPSEQFF.

This chain connects TRBV9 to TRBJ1-1; D possibly corresponds to TRBD1 (5 bases). The CDR3 loop spans 14 amino acids. CDR1 and CDR2 from the germline V gene are SGDLS and YYNGEE. The V end was cut by 3 bases, the J end by 11 bases, with 20 bases between. CDR3 DNA sequence: TGTGCCAGCAGCGCCTCGTGGGGCGGGGTCGGCGCTTTCTTT. This translates into CASSASWGGVGAFF.

Only a few counts were recorded for this clonotype. J is TRBJ2-2 and V is TRBV6-5; D is undetermined. This CDR3 spans 14 amino acids. Trimming removed 7 bases at V and 4 bases at J, with 13 bases between. Per the germline V gene, CDR1 is MNHEY and CDR2 is SVGAGI. The CDR3 reads CASTEAWATGELFF. The DNA of the CDR3 is TGTGCCAGCACTGAGGCGTGGGCCACCGGGGAGCTGTTTTTT.

This clonotype was detected a few times. J is TRBJ2-1 and V is TRBV6-2 or TRBV6-3, with 11 bases that match TRBD2. J lost 8 bases, V lost 2 bases, and 5 bases had no gene match. The CDR3 is 15 amino acids. From germline, CDR1 is MNHEY and CDR2 SVGEGT. CDR3 loop: CASSYTSGGGDEQFF. CDR3 bases: TGTGCCAGCAGTTACACTAGCGGGGGAGGCGATGAGCAGTTCTTC.

The sample holds a few counts of this clonotype. This chain uses TRBV11-2 with TRBJ2-3; 8 bases match TRBD2. With V trimmed by 1 base and J by 5 bases, 5 bases remained unmatched. Per the germline V gene, CDR1 is SGHAT and CDR2 is FQNNGV. The length of the CDR3 is 15 residues. The CDR3 sequence: CASSLVGGAVDTQYF. CDR3 bases: TGTGCCAGCAGCTTAGTCGGGGGGGCAGTAGATACGCAGTATTTT. The full variable domain, with the rest looked up from reference TRBV11-2 and TRBJ2-3, is EAGVAQSPRYKIIEKRQSVAFWCNPISGHATLYWYQQILGQGPKLLIQFQNNGVVDDSQLPKDRFSAERLKGVDSTLKIQPAKLEDSAVYLCASSLVGGAVDTQYFGPGTRLTVL.